This entry features one T cell receptor beta chain sequence. Its antigen is unidentified. The record originates from a study of shared clonotypes between healthy human individuals. This CDR3 has 17 residues. The ends lost 2 bases at V and 4 bases at J; junction bases unmatched: 12. Germline values: CDR1 MNHNS, CDR2 SASEGT. Method: immunoSEQ multiplex PCR; TCRdb's copy keeps in-frame clones and lacks some. The table lists 2 million to 3 million clones, more than 85% of them singletons. Whole-study results and caveats: Among non-shared clonotypes, generation probabilities were lower than among those shared by all four donors. Rarefaction revealed incomplete sorted-subset sequencing despite large depth.

The receptor was isolated from a man between 18 and 29 years old in good health. Some clones in this sample may be carry-over from other donors' samples. The sequencing input was naive CD4+ T cells from PBMCs. Subset of the sample: CD45RA+ positively selected. The genes are TRBV6-1 and TRBJ1-2; 8 positions agree with TRBD1. The CDR3 bases are TGTGCCAGCAGTGAAAGCGGGACAGGTCTCCCTCGCTATGGCTACACCTTC. It yields the protein CASSESGTGLPRYGYTF.